The 7 T cell receptor beta chains listed next were all sequenced from one sample in a study of shared clonotypes between healthy human individuals. The table came from immunoSEQ multiplex PCR; TCRdb's copy has only in-frame clones and leaves some out. The top ten hold over 0.1% of the sample, which has some 2,000,000 clones, approximately 96% seen once. Source material: naive CD4+ T cells sorted from blood. Subset: CD45RA+ positively selected. The source is a man younger than 30 in good health.

The rearrangement links TRBV28 to TRBJ1-2; the D is unclear. The length of the CDR3 is 12 residues. V dropped 5 bases and J dropped 3 bases, with 7 bases sitting between them. CDR1 is MDHEN, CDR2 SYDVKM, per germline. In DNA, the CDR3 is TGTGCCAGCAGTCCTATCCACTATGGCTACACCTTC. Its translation: CASSPIHYGYTF.

This clone was recorded once. The CDR3 is CASSLGNRGLEDTQYF. Written as DNA, the CDR3 is TGCGCCAGCAGCTTGGGGAACAGGGGGCTCGAGGATACGCAGTATTTT. The chain has TRBV5-1 and TRBJ2-3; 9 bases line up with TRBD1. Germline values: CDR1 SGHRS, CDR2 YFSETQ. The CDR3 loop spans 16 amino acids. V dropped 0 bases and J dropped 6; count of bases not matched to a gene: 8.

This chain connects TRBV5-1 to TRBJ1-4; the D gene is possibly TRBD1 (6 bases). V was shortened by 4 bases and J by 11 bases, with 18 bases between the two germline ends. Germline CDR1 SGHRS, CDR2 YFSETQ. There are 14 residues in the CDR3. The CDR3 region has the DNA TGCGCCAGCAGCGAGGGCCCAGGGGAGCCGAAACTGTTTTTT. Translation gives CASSEGPGEPKLFF.

The chain recombines TRBV5-1 with TRBJ1-4, with 7 bases fitting TRBD1. From germline, CDR1 is SGHRS and CDR2 YFSETQ. Losses at the gene ends were 4 bases for V and 0 bases for J; bases not matched to a gene: 12. There are 18 residues in the CDR3. In nucleotides, the CDR3 is TGCGCCAGCAGCCTCCCCCCGGGCAGGGGGGCAACTAATGAAAAACTGTTTTTT. Translated: CASSLPPGRGATNEKLFF.

About this clone itself: In the same sample, other DNA sequences code for this CDR3. This chain joins TRBV11-2 and TRBJ2-2, with no clear D. The CDR3 is 12 amino acids. The germline CDR1 and CDR2 sequences are SGHAT and FQNNGV. Trimming shortened V by 4 bases and J by 2 bases, and 2 bases separated the two germline ends. The CDR3, as DNA: TGTGCCAGCAGCTCCAACACCGGGGAGCTGTTTTTT. Translating it yields CASSSNTGELFF.

V is TRBV6-1 and J is TRBJ2-1; 9 positions agree with TRBD2. This CDR3 has 15 amino acids. From germline, CDR1 is MNHNS and CDR2 SASEGT. Trimming took 2 bases from V and 8 from J; bases not matched to a gene: 7. In DNA, the CDR3 is TGTGCCAGCAGTGAAATGCGGGGGGGCCGGGATGAGCAGTTCTTC. Its translation is CASSEMRGGRDEQFF.

This chain links TRBV6-1 with TRBJ1-6, with D uncertain. There are 15 residues in the CDR3. The V gene's germline CDR1 is MNHNS and CDR2 SASEGT. V lost 0 bases and J 7 bases, leaving 10 bases between the germline ends. This CDR3 reads CASSEAGPANSPLHF. Written as DNA, the CDR3 is TGTGCCAGCAGTGAAGCGGGTCCAGCAAATTCACCCCTCCACTTT.